The entry below gives a single TCR beta chain sequence along with its context. Its matching antigen is unknown. CDR1 SQVTM and CDR2 ANQGSEA come from the germline V gene. This CDR3 has 14 residues. Trimming stripped 0 bases from V and 5 bases from J, with 13 bases between. This sample is drawn from a study of human T cells and chemical hapten exposure. Study-wide context: Women made up most patients, who had alopecia areata, totalis or universalis. Slight volume differences across pooled libraries mainly accounted for varying per-sample TCR yields. Study conclusions and caveats: Having alopecia, the donors may differ immunologically from healthy people.

The library attached unique molecular identifiers to individual cDNA molecules. TCRdb ran MiXCR on the RACE reads and lists one entry per CDR3 protein. Of some 340,000 distinct CDR3 sequences in the sample, under 8% were seen once. The time point here: patch test 1, 2 weeks after DPC sensitization. Treatment indicated: therapeutic diphenylcyclopropenone sensitization with weekly scalp DPC. Material: whole blood, obtained in connection with sensitization to the hapten diphenylcyclopropenone (DPC). This chain uses TRBV29-1 with TRBJ1-1; possible D gene TRBD1, 5 bases. This receptor was identified in a woman between 18 and 30 years old with alopecia areata. Some clones in this sample may be carry-over from other donors' samples. This CDR3 reads CSVEDEGEITEAFF. CDR3 in DNA: TGCAGCGTTGAAGATGAAGGGGAGATAACTGAAGCTTTCTTT.